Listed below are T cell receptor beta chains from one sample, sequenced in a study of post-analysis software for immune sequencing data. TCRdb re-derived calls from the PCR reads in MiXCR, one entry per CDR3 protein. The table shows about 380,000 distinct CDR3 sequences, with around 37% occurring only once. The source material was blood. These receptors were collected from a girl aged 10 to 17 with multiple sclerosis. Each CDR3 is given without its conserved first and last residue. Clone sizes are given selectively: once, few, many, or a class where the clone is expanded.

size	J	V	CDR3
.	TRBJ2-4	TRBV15	ATSRDTVAKNIQY
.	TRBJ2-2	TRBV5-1	ASSPRGTGELF
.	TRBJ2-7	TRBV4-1	ASSPGRPIPNEQY
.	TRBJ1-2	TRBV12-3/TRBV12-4	ASRLGQGHGYT
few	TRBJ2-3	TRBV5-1	ASSPLESDTQY
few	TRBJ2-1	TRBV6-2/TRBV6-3	ASSFWDSSYNEQF
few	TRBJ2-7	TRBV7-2	ASSMGREQY
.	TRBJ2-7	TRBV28	ASSPTGWWEY
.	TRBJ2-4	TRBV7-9	ASSFQGLQDIQY
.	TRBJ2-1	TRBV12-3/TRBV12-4	ASSSSGERYNEQF
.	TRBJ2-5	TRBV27	ASSLSAGTYRETQY
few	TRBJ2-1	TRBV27	ASSPGTRYNEQF
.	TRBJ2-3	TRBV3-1	ASSQPTSGGPTDTQY
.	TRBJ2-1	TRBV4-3	ASSQDYSGGANEQF
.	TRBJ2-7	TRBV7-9	ASSLSWEQY
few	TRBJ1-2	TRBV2	ASVSPGQEKDGYT
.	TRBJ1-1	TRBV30	VWIRLRRPAF
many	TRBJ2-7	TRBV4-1	ASSQDWDAYEQY
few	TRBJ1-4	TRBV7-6	ASSLGAPREKLF
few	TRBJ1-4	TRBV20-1	SARGTGEATNEKLF